The 28 T cell receptor beta chains presented below share a single source sample, sequenced in a study of T cell responses to AZD1222 COVID-19 vaccine. The protocol was immunoSEQ multiplex PCR, while the TCRdb copy is restricted to in-frame clones and leaves out a portion. Of approximately 99,000 clones listed, about 86% are singletons. The input for sequencing was peripheral blood, taken on day 0 of AZD1222 vaccination. These receptors originate from an adult in good health.

V gene TRBV4-2 combines with J gene TRBJ1-4; D is unclear. The CDR3 sequence is 14 residues long. Trimming cost V 1 base and J 7 bases, with 10 bases left between them. Germline V gene lookup returns CDR1 LGHNA and CDR2 YNFKEQ. The CDR3 sequence is CASSQGSGGEKLFF. The CDR3 DNA sequence: TGTGCCAGCAGCCAAGGATCCGGAGGTGAAAAACTGTTTTTT.

V is TRBV20-1 and J is TRBJ1-2, with no clear D. CDR1 and CDR2 (germline): DFQATT, SNEGSKA (reference sequence). The CDR3 consists of 12 residues. The germline V and J ends were trimmed by 3 bases and 5 bases, with 10 bases remaining between them. The CDR3 spells CSASFLSYGYTF. The CDR3, as DNA: TGCAGTGCTAGTTTTTTGTCGTATGGCTACACCTTC.

The rearrangement links TRBV28 to TRBJ2-1; weak D call: TRBD2 (6 bases). The germline CDR1 and CDR2 sequences are MDHEN and SYDVKM. The ends were cut back, 7 bases at V and 0 bases at J, with 13 bases in the middle. The CDR3 spans 15 residues. The CDR3 sequence is CASKIGGLSYNEQFF. The CDR3 DNA is TGTGCCAGCAAAATCGGAGGGCTCTCCTACAATGAGCAGTTCTTC.

The V call is TRBV3-1 (or the pseudogene TRBV3-2), the J call TRBJ1-3; D uncertain. The CDR3 runs to 14 residues. Germline CDR1 LGHDT, CDR2 YNNKEL (reference sequence). The V and J ends lost 1 base and 6 bases respectively, with 10 bases between them. Here the CDR3 reads CASSQGADANTIYF. The CDR3 coding sequence is TGTGCCAGCAGCCAAGGGGCAGACGCAAACACCATATATTTT.

This clone was found a few times. CDR3 protein: CASSLSAPNEKLFF. For the CDR3, the DNA is TGCGCCAGCAGCTTGTCTGCCCCGAATGAAAAACTGTTTTTT. This chain links TRBV5-1 with TRBJ1-4, with D uncertain. The CDR3 spans 14 residues. Germline lookup yields CDR1 SGHRS and CDR2 YFSETQ. Trimming took 1 base from V and 5 from J, leaving 9 bases between them.

This chain links TRBV30 with TRBJ1-6; the D gene is possibly TRBD1 (5 bases). V lost 0 bases, J lost 0 bases, and 9 bases lay in between. Germline V gene lookup returns CDR1 GTSNPN and CDR2 SVGIG (reference sequence). This CDR3 is built from 16 residues. CDR3 nucleotides: TGTGCCTGGAGTGTACGGGGGTCCTCCTATAATTCACCCCTCCACTTT. Amino acids: CAWSVRGSSYNSPLHF.

The chain employs TRBV6-5 and TRBJ1-1; 8 bases map to TRBD1. Germline-derived CDR1 and CDR2 are MNHEY and SVGAGI. The CDR3 length is 14 residues. V lost 6 bases, J lost 3 bases, and 6 bases stayed unmatched. CDR3 region: CASRPDRGYTEAFF. DNA of the CDR3: TGTGCCAGCAGACCTGACAGGGGATACACTGAAGCTTTCTTT.

The chain uses TRBV7-2 and TRBJ2-5; 8 positions agree with TRBD2. The V gene end was trimmed by 10 bases and the J gene end by 5 bases; junction bases not matched to a gene: 15. The germline gives CDR1 SGHTA, CDR2 FQGNSA. The CDR3 is made up of 15 amino acids. CDR3 DNA sequence: TGTGCCACAACTGACCCGGGGGGGCGAACGGAGACCCAGTACTTC. Amino acids: CATTDPGGRTETQYF.

The V and J genes are TRBV28 and TRBJ1-3; D gene ambiguous. The CDR3 has 15 residues. Per germline, CDR1 MDHEN and CDR2 SYDVKM. V gave up 4 bases and J gave up 1 base, with 11 bases separating them. This CDR3 is CASSSLRQSGNTIYF. CDR3 DNA sequence: TGTGCCAGCAGTTCCCTGCGACAATCTGGAAACACCATATATTTT.

This chain links TRBV5-4 with TRBJ1-6; D not resolved. Trimming pared 1 base from V and 1 base from J, leaving 9 bases between. The CDR3 is 16 amino acids. Germline lookup yields CDR1 SGHNT and CDR2 YYREEE (reference sequence). The CDR3 coding sequence is TGTGCCAGCAGCTTGTCGGGGTTATCCTATAATTCACCCCTCCACTTT. It specifies CASSLSGLSYNSPLHF.

The V and J genes are TRBV5-1 and TRBJ2-3; 10 positions match TRBD1. Trimming at V came to 3 bases and at J to 3 bases, leaving 4 bases not matched to a gene. Germline V lookup: CDR1 SGHRS, CDR2 YFSETQ. CDR3 length equals 15 residues. CDR3 coding DNA: TGCGCCAGCAGCTCCCCGGGACAGGGGACAGATACGCAGTATTTT. Protein product: CASSSPGQGTDTQYF.

This clone was detected only once. The CDR3 DNA reads TGTGCCAGCTCACGGGGACAGAAAGAGACCCAGTACTTC. Its protein product is CASSRGQKETQYF. The J gene is TRBJ2-5, the V gene TRBV18; 7 nucleotides match TRBD1. V shed 4 bases and J 3 bases; nucleotides not matched to a gene: 2. This CDR3 has 13 amino acids. CDR1 KGHSH and CDR2 LQKENI come from the germline V gene.

This clone has a handful of counts. This rearrangement joins TRBV18 to TRBJ2-3; D tentatively reads TRBD1 or TRBD2 (5 bases each). The CDR3 contains 16 residues. Germline V gene data show CDR1 as KGHSH and CDR2 as LQKENI. V lost 0 bases and J 2 bases, leaving 12 bases between the germline ends. For the CDR3, the DNA is TGTGCCAGCTCACCACCGTTTCAGGGACCCACAGATACGCAGTATTTT. Translated, it gives CASSPPFQGPTDTQYF.

This sequence joins TRBV18 and TRBJ2-2; no definite D call. This CDR3 contains 16 residues. V was pared by 0 bases and J by 4 bases, with 12 bases between. Germline loops: CDR1 KGHSH, CDR2 LQKENI. The CDR3 DNA sequence: TGTGCCAGCTCACCACCGCAGAGAATGGTCACCGGGGAGCTGTTTTTT. Translation gives CASSPPQRMVTGELFF.

V gene TRBV7-2 combines with J gene TRBJ1-5; D not resolved. Germline V gene lookup returns CDR1 SGHTA and CDR2 FQGNSA. Trimming cost V 1 base and J 4 bases, with 5 bases left between them. The CDR3 runs to 13 residues. The CDR3 here is CASSLELNQPQHF. CDR3 in DNA: TGTGCCAGCAGCTTAGAGCTTAATCAGCCCCAGCATTTT.

The V gene is TRBV7-8, the J gene TRBJ2-7, with 7 bases identical to TRBD1. CDR1 is SGHVS, CDR2 FQNEAQ, per germline. Trimming at V came to 2 bases and at J to 4 bases, leaving 17 bases not matched to a gene. This CDR3 is built from 18 residues. The CDR3, as DNA: TGTGCCAGCAGCTTAAGGTGGCTCAGATCGACAGGGATGTACGAGCAGTACTTC. It encodes CASSLRWLRSTGMYEQYF.

The V call is TRBV9, the J call TRBJ1-1; no definite D call. Trimming shortened V by 5 bases and J by 5 bases, and 13 bases separated the two germline ends. This CDR3 is built from 13 residues. CDR1 SGDLS and CDR2 YYNGEE come from the germline V gene. The CDR3 DNA reads as TGTGCCAGCAGGGAGACCTCGGGGACTGAAGCTTTCTTT. As protein: CASRETSGTEAFF.

DNA of the CDR3: TGTGCCAGCAGCATAGAAGGGACAGGGGGCACTGAAGCTTTCTTT. Translation: CASSIEGTGGTEAFF. The rearrangement joins TRBV7-9 to TRBJ1-1, with TRBD1 matching 11 bases. The CDR3 runs 15 residues. J was trimmed by 4 bases and V by 5 bases; bases with no gene match: 6. In germline, CDR1 is SEHNR, CDR2 FQNEAQ (reference sequence).

The rearrangement joins TRBV2 to TRBJ2-1; 8 positions match TRBD2. Trimming at V came to 8 bases and at J to 5 bases, leaving 5 bases not matched to a gene. The CDR3 sequence is 13 residues long. The germline CDR1 and CDR2 sequences are SNHLY and FYNNEI. The CDR3 nucleotides are TGTGCCAGCGAGCGGGGGCGCGACAATGAGCAGTTCTTC. This gives the protein CASERGRDNEQFF.

This chain joins TRBV30 and TRBJ1-6; D is ambiguous. Trimming took off 1 base at V and 2 bases at J, with 9 bases between the two ends. There are 15 residues in the CDR3. CDR1 GTSNPN and CDR2 SVGIG come from the germline V gene (reference sequence). CDR3 nucleotide sequence: TGTGCCTGGAGTGACAGTCGCCCCTATAATTCACCCCTCCACTTT. Encoded protein: CAWSDSRPYNSPLHF.

The CDR3 bases are TGTGCCAGCAGGAATAACGAGGGACGCAACACTGAAGCTTTCTTT. Residues: CASRNNEGRNTEAFF. The chain carries TRBV2 and TRBJ1-1; D might be TRBD1 (5 bases). CDR1 SNHLY and CDR2 FYNNEI come from the germline V gene. Trimming took 6 bases from V and 2 from J, leaving 16 bases between them. The CDR3 consists of 15 residues.

The genes are TRBV7-8 and TRBJ2-3; TRBD1 agrees at 10 bases. J gave up 5 bases and V 5 bases, and 7 bases lay outside the gene matches. The CDR3 has 15 amino acids. From germline, CDR1 is SGHVS and CDR2 FQNEAQ. The CDR3 here is CASSRWDRGKDTQYF. CDR3 in DNA: TGTGCCAGCAGCCGCTGGGACAGGGGAAAAGATACGCAGTATTTT. Variable domain in full (rest from reference TRBV7-8 and TRBJ2-3): GAGVSQSPRYKVAKRGQDVALRCDPISGHVSLFWYQQALGQGPEFLTYFQNEAQLDKSGLPSDRFFAERPEGSVSTLKIQRTQQEDSAVYLCASSRWDRGKDTQYFGPGTRLTVL.

This chain connects TRBV7-2 to TRBJ1-2; TRBD1 is a possible D gene (5 bases). Germline V lookup: CDR1 SGHTA, CDR2 FQGNSA. The CDR3 has 13 residues. V lost 3 bases and J 5 bases, leaving 10 bases between the germline ends. DNA for the CDR3: TGTGCCAGCAGCTTGGGGACCGAATATGGCTACACCTTC. Amino acids: CASSLGTEYGYTF.

The chain links TRBV5-6 to TRBJ2-7, with D hard to call. In germline, CDR1 is SGHDT, CDR2 YYEEEE. Trimming shortened V by 2 bases and J by 4 bases, and 13 bases separated the two germline ends. The CDR3 is made up of 14 amino acids. The CDR3 DNA sequence: TGTGCCAGCAGCTTATCGGGTTCAAGGTACGAGCAGTACTTC. As protein: CASSLSGSRYEQYF. Full variable domain (missing parts from reference TRBV5-6 and TRBJ2-7): DAGVTQSPTHLIKTRGQQVTLRCSPKSGHDTVSWYQQALGQGPQFIFQYYEEEERQRGNFPDRFSGHQFPNYSSELNVNALLLGDSALYLCASSLSGSRYEQYFGPGTRLTVT.

This clone was detected once. The rearrangement uses TRBV10-3 and TRBJ1-1, with 9 bases matching TRBD1. From germline, CDR1 is ENHRY and CDR2 SYGVKD. V was pared by 4 bases and J by 1 base, with 7 bases of the junction left unmatched. The CDR3 is 16 residues long. CDR3 nucleotide sequence: TGTGCCATCAGTGCGGGACAGGGAATACAGAACACTGAAGCTTTCTTT. It specifies CAISAGQGIQNTEAFF.

The chain combines TRBV5-1 with TRBJ2-3; D gene ambiguous. Per germline, CDR1 SGHRS and CDR2 YFSETQ. Trimming stripped 1 base from V and 2 bases from J, with 11 bases between. The CDR3 sequence is 15 residues long. CDR3 sequence: CASSLQAETTDTQYF. The DNA of the CDR3 is TGCGCCAGCAGCTTGCAGGCAGAGACCACAGATACGCAGTATTTT. Full variable domain (rest looked up from reference TRBV5-1 and TRBJ2-3): KAGVTQTPRYLIKTRGQQVTLSCSPISGHRSVSWYQQTPGQGLQFLFEYFSETQRNKGNFPGRFSGRQFSNSRSEMNVSTLELGDSALYLCASSLQAETTDTQYFGPGTRLTVL.

V gene TRBV6-6 combines with J gene TRBJ1-6; weak D call: TRBD1 (6 bases). V lost 5 bases and J 5 bases, leaving 16 bases between the germline ends. In germline, CDR1 is MNHNY, CDR2 SVGAGI (reference sequence). The CDR3 contains 16 residues. The CDR3 nucleotides read TGTGCCAGCAGTAGGAAGGACAGCAGTAATAATTCACCCCTCCACTTT. Its translation is CASSRKDSSNNSPLHF.

The chain employs TRBV29-1 and TRBJ1-3, with D perhaps matching TRBD1 (6 bases). The CDR3 is made up of 15 amino acids. V shed 1 base and J shed 7 bases, with 17 bases lying between them. Germline lookup yields CDR1 SQVTM and CDR2 ANQGSEA. CDR3 residues: CSVEGRGRGINTIYF. The CDR3 coding sequence is TGCAGCGTTGAAGGACGGGGCAGGGGTATCAACACCATATATTTT.